The 22 T cell receptor beta chains below all came from one sample that was sequenced in a study of blood T cell repertoires in COVID-19. Produced via immunoSEQ multiplex PCR; TCRdb's table is partial and in-frame only. The sample holds approximately 78,000 clones, approximately 88% seen once. The sample comprised peripheral blood. These receptors were collected from a man over 45 with acute or convalescent COVID-19.

V gene TRBV5-1 combines with J gene TRBJ2-1; perhaps TRBD2 as D (6 bases). The germline CDR1 and CDR2 sequences are SGHRS and YFSETQ. The germline V and J ends were trimmed by 10 bases and 4 bases, with 15 bases remaining between them. The CDR3 has 13 residues. In DNA form, the CDR3 reads TGCGCCTCACATGGGGGGTCTTACAATGAGCAGTTCTTC. It translates to CASHGGSYNEQFF.

This chain connects TRBV10-3 to TRBJ2-2; 9 bases match TRBD1. V lost 2 bases and J lost 6; bases outside the gene matches: 4. CDR3 length: 15 residues. Germline CDR1 reads ENHRY; CDR2 reads SYGVKD. The CDR3 loop reads CAISEPRTGAGELFF. In nucleotides, the CDR3 is TGTGCCATCAGTGAGCCCCGGACAGGGGCCGGGGAGCTGTTTTTT.

The CDR3 is CASSETMDRGFSDQPQHF. The CDR3 DNA follows: TGTGCCAGCAGTGAAACGATGGACAGGGGTTTCTCGGATCAGCCCCAGCATTTT. The chain joins TRBV6-1 to TRBJ1-5; 9 bases are a match to TRBD1. CDR3 size: 18 residues. The V and J ends lost 2 bases and 5 bases, in that order; junction bases with no gene match: 13. In germline, CDR1 is MNHNS, CDR2 SASEGT.

This chain joins TRBV19 and TRBJ1-1; unclear D gene. Germline CDR1 is LNHDA and CDR2 is SQIVND (reference sequence). V lost 5 bases and J lost 1, with 11 bases in between. The CDR3 contains 14 residues. The CDR3 sequence: CASSGWTENTEAFF. The CDR3 DNA is TGTGCCAGTAGTGGATGGACTGAGAACACTGAAGCTTTCTTT.

In the case of this clone: Sequence at one end of the junction differs from germline and may be a read error. Other DNA sequences in this sample translate to the same CDR3. J is TRBJ1-4 and V is TRBV24-1; TRBD1 matches at 8 bases. The germline V gene encodes CDR1 KGHDR and CDR2 SFDVKD. CDR3 length: 15 residues. CDR3 in DNA: TGTGCCACTAGTGACGACAGGGGAGCTAATGAAAAACTGTTTTTT. Translation gives CATSDDRGANEKLFF.

The gene calls are TRBV11-2 and TRBJ2-1; TRBD2 is a possible D gene (6 bases). CDR3 size: 15 residues. V lost 2 bases and J 2 bases, leaving 10 bases between the germline ends. CDR1 SGHAT and CDR2 FQNNGV come from the germline V gene. The DNA for the CDR3 is TGTGCCAGCAGCTTACTGGCGGGGCCCTACAATGAGCAGTTCTTC. Translation: CASSLLAGPYNEQFF.

The chain employs TRBV9 and TRBJ2-5; TRBD1 agrees at 7 bases. V trimming: 4 bases; J trimming: 5 bases; junction bases outside the gene matches: 8. The CDR3 has 14 residues. Germline values: CDR1 SGDLS, CDR2 YYNGEE. The CDR3 protein is CASSPTGARETQYF. The CDR3 DNA follows: TGTGCCAGCAGCCCAACAGGGGCCAGGGAGACCCAGTACTTC. Complete variable domain (other parts from reference TRBV9 and TRBJ2-5): DSGVTQTPKHLITATGQRVTLRCSPRSGDLSVYWYQQSLDQGLQFLIQYYNGEERAKGNILERFSAQQFPDLHSELNLSSLELGDSALYFCASSPTGARETQYFGPGTRLLVL.

CDR3 amino acids: CASSSPRDRGINEQFF. The CDR3 coding sequence is TGTGCCAGCAGTTCCCCCCGGGACAGGGGTATTAATGAGCAGTTCTTC. The chain is built from TRBV6-5 and TRBJ2-1; 10 positions agree with TRBD1. With V trimmed by 4 bases and J by 7 bases, 10 bases remained unmatched. CDR3 length: 16 residues. Germline CDR1 is MNHEY and CDR2 is SVGAGI.

This rearrangement joins TRBV11-2 to TRBJ2-5; D is uncertain. Germline CDR1 SGHAT, CDR2 FQNNGV. This CDR3 comprises 15 residues. V shed 3 bases and J shed 2 bases, with 13 bases lying between them. CDR3 sequence reads: CASSFSGTAQETQYF. CDR3 nucleotides: TGTGCCAGCAGCTTTTCCGGAACAGCACAAGAGACCCAGTACTTC.

The rearrangement uses TRBV11-2 and TRBJ2-5, with D possibly matching TRBD2 (6 bases). CDR1 is SGHAT, CDR2 FQNNGV, per germline. The CDR3 is made up of 14 amino acids. The V end was cut by 8 bases, the J end by 3 bases, with 16 bases between. This chain's CDR3 is CASAPDYRKETQYF. The CDR3 DNA follows: TGTGCCAGCGCTCCGGACTACCGAAAAGAGACCCAGTACTTC.

The chain couples TRBV11-2 to TRBJ2-7; D call uncertain. The V gene's germline CDR1 is SGHAT and CDR2 FQNNGV. V gave up 0 bases and J gave up 3 bases, with 6 bases separating them. The CDR3 contains 13 residues. CDR3 protein: CASSLESYYEQYF. In nucleotides, the CDR3 is TGTGCCAGCAGCTTAGAGTCGTACTACGAGCAGTACTTC.

This clone was found a few times. This chain connects TRBV7-9 to TRBJ1-1; D possibly corresponds to TRBD1 (6 bases). Germline CDR1 and CDR2: SEHNR and FQNEAQ (reference sequence). The CDR3 length is 14 residues. The V end lost 3 bases, the J end lost 4 bases, and 12 bases lay between the germline ends. The DNA of the CDR3 is TGTGCCAGCAGCTTCAGGGGTAGGAGCACTGAAGCTTTCTTT. It specifies CASSFRGRSTEAFF.

The CDR3 protein is CASRLSPRETQYF. The CDR3 DNA follows: TGTGCCAGCAGGCTTTCACCCCGGGAGACCCAGTACTTC. The chain has TRBV12-3 or TRBV12-4 and TRBJ2-5; no firm D call. The CDR3 is 13 amino acids. V lost 6 bases and J lost 5, with 13 bases in between.

This clone was counted once. The genes are TRBV5-1 and TRBJ2-7; the match to TRBD1 covers 8 bases. The germline gives CDR1 SGHRS, CDR2 YFSETQ. After removal of 4 bases from V and 2 bases from J, the junction contained 5 bases not matched to a gene. The CDR3 has 14 residues. CDR3 sequence reads: CASSGGTGAYEQYF. CDR3 DNA: TGCGCCAGCAGCGGGGGGACAGGAGCCTACGAGCAGTACTTC.

This chain connects TRBV11-2 to TRBJ1-2; a possible D gene is TRBD1 (5 bases). The V end lost 5 bases, the J end lost 7 bases, and 11 bases lay between the germline ends. This CDR3 comprises 12 residues. Germline CDR1 and CDR2: SGHAT and FQNNGV. The CDR3 DNA is TGTGCCAGCAGCCCAGTGGGGGGTGGCTACACCTTC. Translation gives CASSPVGGGYTF.

The chain links TRBV7-3 to TRBJ2-7; D gene unclear. CDR1 is SGHTA, CDR2 FQGTGA, per germline. This CDR3 contains 13 residues. Between the trimmed V and J ends, which lost 5 bases and 6 bases, there was a span of 14 bases. CDR3 loop: CASSLLMYSEQYF. The DNA of the CDR3 is TGTGCCAGCAGCCTGCTGATGTACTCCGAGCAGTACTTC.

The J gene is TRBJ2-1, the V gene TRBV7-6; 10 bases match TRBD2. The CDR3 is 15 residues long. Germline values: CDR1 SGHVS, CDR2 FNYEAQ. Trimming took 6 bases from V and 6 from J; bases not matched to a gene: 8. The DNA for the CDR3 is TGTGCCAGCAGTCGAGCGGGGGGGCCCGTCAATGAGCAGTTCTTC. This codes for CASSRAGGPVNEQFF. Together with reference TRBV7-6 and TRBJ2-1, the CDR3 gives the full variable domain: GAGVSQSPRYKVTKRGQDVALRCDPISGHVSLYWYRQALGQGPEFLTYFNYEAQQDKSGLPNDRFSAERPEGSISTLTIQRTEQRDSAMYRCASSRAGGPVNEQFFGPGTRLTVL.

The chain is built from TRBV19 and TRBJ1-1, with 7 bases aligning to TRBD1. Unmatched junction bases numbered 17, after V lost 6 bases and J lost 1 base. Germline CDR1 LNHDA, CDR2 SQIVND (reference sequence). There are 18 residues in the CDR3. The chain's CDR3 is CASSRILTGIRSNTEAFF. For the CDR3, the DNA is TGTGCCAGTAGCAGGATCCTGACAGGGATCAGATCGAACACTGAAGCTTTCTTT.

This chain links TRBV12-5 with TRBJ1-1; TRBD1 agrees at 7 bases. V lost 1 base and J lost 6; bases outside the gene matches: 2. The CDR3 is 13 amino acids. Germline assignment: CDR1 LGHNT and CDR2 FRNRAP. The CDR3 spells CASGLDTGAEAFF. The CDR3 nucleotides are TGTGCTAGTGGTTTGGATACAGGGGCTGAAGCTTTCTTT.

This chain links TRBV7-9 with TRBJ1-4; 8 bases align to TRBD1. Germline values: CDR1 SEHNR, CDR2 FQNEAQ (reference sequence). CDR3 length equals 15 residues. Trimming removed 4 bases from V and 8 bases from J; junction bases left unmatched: 9. The CDR3 protein is CASSWVTGEGEKLFF. The DNA for the CDR3 is TGTGCCAGCAGCTGGGTGACAGGGGAAGGAGAAAAACTGTTTTTT.

This clone appeared a single time. V is TRBV6-6 and J is TRBJ2-5; 10 bases are shared with TRBD1. Germline values: CDR1 MNHNY, CDR2 SVGAGI (reference sequence). V shed 7 bases and J 5 bases; nucleotides not matched to a gene: 7. The CDR3 spans 14 residues. The CDR3 DNA sequence: TGTGCCAGCATCCCGGGACAGGGGCGGGAGACCCAGTACTTC. It codes for CASIPGQGRETQYF.

This clone was detected a few times. The rearrangement links TRBV10-1 to TRBJ1-2; 8 bases agree with TRBD1. Per germline, CDR1 WNHNN and CDR2 SYGVQD (reference sequence). The trim removed 5 bases at V and 11 bases at J, leaving 13 bases unmatched. The CDR3 loop spans 14 amino acids. CDR3 bases: TGCGCCAGCAGTCCGGGACAGGACACTCAAGGATACACCTTC. Its protein product is CASSPGQDTQGYTF.